The TCR beta chain under discussion was sequenced for a study of cytomegalovirus exposure and HLA in healthy donors. This PCR relied on a set of 60 Vbeta primers and 13 Jbeta primers. The assay was immunoSEQ multiplex PCR, and TCRdb's table has in-frame clones only and misses some. The sample holds 150,000 to 200,000 clones, roughly 77% seen once. CDR3 length: 13 amino acids. V lost 4 bases and J lost 3, with 9 bases in between. Germline V gene lookup returns CDR1 SGHVS and CDR2 FQNEAQ. The chain couples TRBV7-8 to TRBJ1-2; D might be TRBD1 (5 bases). The sequenced material came from PBMCs. The TCR comes from a woman under 30 in good health and CMV-seronegative. CDR3 amino acids: CASSSDRYYGYTF. In DNA form, the CDR3 reads TGTGCCAGCAGCTCCGACAGATACTATGGCTACACCTTC.